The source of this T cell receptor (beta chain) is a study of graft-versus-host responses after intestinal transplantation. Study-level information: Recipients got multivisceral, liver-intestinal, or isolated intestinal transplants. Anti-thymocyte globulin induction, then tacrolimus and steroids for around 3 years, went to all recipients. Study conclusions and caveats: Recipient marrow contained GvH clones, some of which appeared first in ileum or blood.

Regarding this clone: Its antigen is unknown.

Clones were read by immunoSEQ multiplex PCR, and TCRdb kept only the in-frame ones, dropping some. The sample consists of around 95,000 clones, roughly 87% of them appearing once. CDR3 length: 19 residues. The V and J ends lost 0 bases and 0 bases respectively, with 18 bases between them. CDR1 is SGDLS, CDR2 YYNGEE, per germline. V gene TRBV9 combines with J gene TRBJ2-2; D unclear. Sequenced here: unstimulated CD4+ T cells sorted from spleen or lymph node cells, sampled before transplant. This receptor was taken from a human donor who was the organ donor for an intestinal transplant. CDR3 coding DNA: TGTGCCAGCAGCGTAGGATTGTACGGAATAACCTCGAACACCGGGGAGCTGTTTTTT. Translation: CASSVGLYGITSNTGELFF.